Described below is a single T cell receptor (beta chain) sequence and its context. What it recognizes is unknown. Amplification of TCR beta CDR3 regions was performed using RNA transcripts as template. First-round RT-PCR with HTBI primers amplified the TCR CDR3 region. TCRdb passed the multiplex PCR reads through MiXCR, listing each CDR3 protein once. The table shows around 600,000 distinct CDR3 sequences, with roughly 15% occurring only once. Clinical symptoms, serum thyroxine and TRAb, thyroid ultrasound and orbital computed tomography together formed the diagnostic basis. The sample belongs to a study of T cells in Graves' hyperthyroidism and ophthalmopathy. Broader study findings: Most thyroid clonotypes with frequency above 0.001 were detected in blood. Ophthalmopathy and stable hyperthyroidism were separated by a 13 V-J model.

This TCR was sampled from a woman between 45 and 60 years old with Graves' ophthalmopathy. Sequencing was done on a sample of blood.

The CDR3: CASRPRSQETQYF. DNA for the CDR3: TGTGCCAGCAGACCTAGGTCTCAAGAGACCCAGTACTTC. This chain connects TRBV11-2 to TRBJ2-5; D is uncertain. The CDR3 contains 13 residues. With 6 bases removed from V and 2 bases from J, the gap between germline ends came to 10 bases. The germline V gene has CDR1 SGHAT and CDR2 FQNNGV.